A selection of T cell receptor beta chains follows, all from one sample in a study of cytomegalovirus exposure and HLA in healthy donors. The repertoire was sequenced with immunoSEQ multiplex PCR; TCRdb's copy has only in-frame clones and lacks some. The sample records some 310,000 clones, roughly 90% being singletons. The specimen was PBMCs. Every receptor here comes from a man aged 30 to 45 in good health and CMV-seronegative. CDR3s include the opening cysteine and the closing phenylalanine or tryptophan. Fields, in order: J gene, V gene, D gene, CDR3 protein. D genes are given only for firm matches.

TRBJ2-7,TRBV5-1,TRBD1,CASSLGTGYEQYF
TRBJ2-2,TRBV29-1,-,CSVEGGTGELFF
TRBJ1-3,TRBV5-1,TRBD1,CASSPDRAGNTIYF
TRBJ2-1,TRBV5-6,TRBD1,CASSAYRGSSYNEQFF
TRBJ2-1,TRBV6-6,TRBD1,CASSLGQGALNEQFF
TRBJ1-3,TRBV21-1,-,CASQVRKGNTIYF
TRBJ1-5,TRBV7-6,-,CASSLATMGQPQHF
TRBJ2-1,TRBV7-6,TRBD2,CASSSAGEDEQFF
TRBJ2-7,TRBV7-2,TRBD2,CASSLGGTRQYEQYF
TRBJ2-7,TRBV21-1,-,CASSKGQGGQYF
TRBJ2-7,TRBV11-2,-,CASSLRGGRYEQYF
TRBJ2-2,TRBV6-5,-,CASPKTSYTGELFF
TRBJ1-3,TRBV11-2,TRBD1,CASSSVQGAGNTIYF
TRBJ2-7,TRBV7-8,-,CASSFPSSVVQYF
TRBJ1-1,TRBV11-2,TRBD1,CASSSDRERKAEAFF
TRBJ2-6,TRBV18,TRBD1,CASSPFPSGTGGSGANVLTF
TRBJ2-2,TRBV6-6,TRBD1,CASSKGAQPNTGELFF
TRBJ1-1,TRBV6-5,-,CASSYSSGSEAFF
TRBJ2-7,TRBV29-1,-,CSVLRDNSYEQYF
TRBJ2-7,TRBV30,-,CAWSPDSSSYEQYF
TRBJ1-6,TRBV6-6,TRBD1,CASSYAGGNSPLHF
TRBJ1-2,TRBV4-1,-,CASSQASSYGYTF
TRBJ2-5,TRBV9,-,CASSGTGLGATQYF
TRBJ2-7,TRBV6-5,TRBD1,CASSVRTGDSYEQYF
TRBJ1-1,TRBV19,-,CATSAKQTTEAFF
TRBJ2-7,TRBV13,TRBD1,CASSTRDRGTYYEQYF
TRBJ1-5,TRBV2,-,CASTHNDRRVHQPQHF
TRBJ2-7,TRBV28,-,CASNGVSEQYF
TRBJ2-5,TRBV6-5,-,CASRLGLAGTQYF
TRBJ1-2,TRBV2,TRBD1,CASSVGQGVYGYTF
TRBJ1-5,TRBV19,TRBD1,CASKDRGNQPQHF
TRBJ2-3,TRBV27,-,CASSSLHPGHRDSTDTQYF
TRBJ1-1,TRBV5-1,-,CASRRQGGLSGAEAFF
TRBJ1-2,TRBV4-1,-,CASSQQTGFYGYTF
TRBJ2-4,TRBV5-4,-,CASSLGDTGGVIQYF
TRBJ2-6,TRBV4-3,-,CASSQDLTETLSGANVLTF
TRBJ2-7,TRBV7-2,TRBD2,CASSLVGTSREQYF
TRBJ2-7,TRBV10-1,-,CASSGAVIGGYEQYF
TRBJ2-5,TRBV9,TRBD1,CASSPGTGVGETQYF